The 3 T cell receptor beta chains listed next were all sequenced from one sample in a study of blood T cell repertoires in COVID-19 (dated by TCRdb to 2019 to 2021). The library was generated by the immunoSEQ multiplex PCR assay. What TCRdb holds here is the immuneACCESS table cut down to in-frame rearrangements. Part of the clones is not present; checked against another copy, under half of the missing clones reflect an unresolved V gene, and the others are unexplained. A total of roughly 500,000 clones appear in this sample, approximately 90% of them only once. The biggest ten clones account for approximately 8% of the sample. The sample comprised PBMCs or T cells enriched from blood (not recorded which). The receptors were gathered from a woman aged 60-70 years who had recovered from COVID-19.

The chain carries TRBV27 and TRBJ1-5; D not certain. The germline V gene has CDR1 MNHEY and CDR2 SMNVEV (reference sequence). V lost 3 bases to trimming and J lost 6 bases, with 6 bases between them. There are 12 residues in the CDR3. CDR3 nucleotide sequence: TGTGCCAGCAGTTTCCCGGGTCAGCCCCAGCATTTT. This gives the protein CASSFPGQPQHF.

V gene TRBV9 combines with J gene TRBJ2-1; 8 nucleotides line up with TRBD1. Germline assignment: CDR1 SGDLS and CDR2 YYNGEE. The CDR3 totals 15 residues. Trimming took 3 bases from V and 3 from J; bases not matched to a gene: 5. This chain's CDR3 is CASSAGTGVYNEQFF. DNA for the CDR3: TGTGCCAGCAGCGCCGGGACAGGAGTCTACAATGAGCAGTTCTTC.

The gene calls are TRBV2 and TRBJ1-2, with D hard to call. V gave up 6 bases and J gave up 4 bases, with 12 bases separating them. CDR1 and CDR2 from the germline V gene are SNHLY and FYNNEI. CDR3 length equals 13 residues. The CDR3 region has the DNA TGTGCCAGCAGGGAACATAGCGGCTATGGCTACACCTTC. Amino acids: CASREHSGYGYTF.